This is a list of T cell receptor beta chains from one sample in a study of cytomegalovirus exposure and HLA in healthy donors. TCRdb's copy holds only in-frame clones and misses some; the assay was immunoSEQ multiplex PCR. The table includes roughly 86,000 clones, under 80% detected once. The sequenced material came from PBMCs. Receptors were obtained from a man between 45 and 60 years old in good health and CMV-seropositive. Both conserved end residues are part of each CDR3. The D gene is left open where the match is weak. Where a row states a size, it is once, few, many or the class of an expanded clone; other rows omit it.

TRBV7-9	TRBD1	TRBJ1-2	NA	TGTGCCAGCAGCCCGACCCAGGGACAGAGCACGGGGGTCTATGGCTACACCTTC	CASSPTQGQSTGVYGYTF
TRBV5-6	TRBD1	TRBJ1-2	NA	TGTGCCAGCAGCGAAGGACAGGGGATCTATGGCTACACCTTC	CASSEGQGIYGYTF
TRBV18	NA	TRBJ1-3	NA	TGTGCCAGCTCACCACCGAGCAGCGGGGCTCAAAACACCATATATTTT	CASSPPSSGAQNTIYF
TRBV27	TRBD1	TRBJ2-7	NA	TGTGCCAGCAGTTTCCGCGGGACAGGGAATCAAGGCTACGAGCAGTACTTC	CASSFRGTGNQGYEQYF
TRBV28	NA	TRBJ1-2	NA	TGTGCCAGCAGGGAGACGGGAATCTATGGCTACACCTTC	CASRETGIYGYTF
TRBV10-1	NA	TRBJ2-3	NA	TGCGCCAGCAGTGAGAAGGGGTGGGAGGCGGGGCGGTCACACAGCACAGATACGCAGTATTTT	CASSEKGWEAGRSHSTDTQYF
TRBV4-2	NA	TRBJ2-2	NA	TGTGCCAGCAGTCGCAAGGAGTATCGCGGGGCGAAGAACACCGGGGAGCTGTTTTTT	CASSRKEYRGAKNTGELFF
TRBV10-3	TRBD2	TRBJ2-5	NA	TGTGCCATCAGTGAGTTGGGACTAGCGGGGGCGGTCCAAGAGACCCAGTACTTC	CAISELGLAGAVQETQYF
TRBV2	NA	TRBJ1-2	NA	TGTGCCAGCGTCTACGGTTCCTATGGCTACACCTTC	CASVYGSYGYTF
TRBV15	NA	TRBJ1-5	NA	TGTGCCACCAGCAGAGATACCAGGGGTCAGCCCCAGCATTTT	CATSRDTRGQPQHF
TRBV7-2	TRBD2	TRBJ2-7	once	TGTGCCAGCAGCCAGGGACTAGCGCTATCCTACGAGCAGTACTTC	CASSQGLALSYEQYF
TRBV6-5	TRBD2	TRBJ2-5	NA	TGTGCCAGCAGAGAGAGTCTAGCGGGGGTGGAGACCCAGTACTTC	CASRESLAGVETQYF
TRBV18	NA	TRBJ2-5	NA	TGTGCCAGCTCACTTCGACAGATCGAGACCCAGTACTTC	CASSLRQIETQYF
TRBV7-2	TRBD2	TRBJ2-7	NA	TGTGCCAGCAGCTTAACTCTAGCGGGCTATACCGGGGACGAGCAGTACTTC	CASSLTLAGYTGDEQYF
TRBV13	NA	TRBJ1-5	NA	TGTGCCAGCAGCTTATCCGTGGGGGCAGGGGATCAGCCCCAGCATTTT	CASSLSVGAGDQPQHF
TRBV27	NA	TRBJ1-1	NA	TGTGCCAGCAGTGCAATGAAAGGAGGGGTTGAAGCTTTCTTT	CASSAMKGGVEAFF
TRBV5-1	NA	TRBJ1-1	NA	TGCGCCAGCAGCTTGGAACCCAGGGGTCATCATGAAGCTTTCTTT	CASSLEPRGHHEAFF
TRBV9	TRBD1	TRBJ1-4	once	TGTGCCAGCAGCGTACGAGACAGGGATAATGAAAAACTGTTTTTT	CASSVRDRDNEKLFF
TRBV7-2	TRBD2	TRBJ2-7	NA	TGTGCCAGCAGCTCCGGGACTAGGAAGGGCGAGCAGTACTTC	CASSSGTRKGEQYF
TRBV5-6	TRBD1	TRBJ2-7	few	TGTGCCAGCAGCTTGTTCCAACAGGGGACCTACGAGCAGTACTTC	CASSLFQQGTYEQYF
TRBV5-6	NA	TRBJ2-7	NA	TGTGCCAGCAGCTCCATCTACGAGCAGTACTTC	CASSSIYEQYF
TRBV2	TRBD1	TRBJ2-1	NA	TGTGCCAGCAAGAAAGACAGGGGAGAAATAAATGAGCAGTTCTTC	CASKKDRGEINEQFF
TRBV28	NA	TRBJ1-3	NA	TGTGCCAGCAGTACCGCGGAGGGCTCTGGAAACACCATATATTTT	CASSTAEGSGNTIYF
TRBV15	NA	TRBJ1-2	NA	TGTGCCACCAGCAGAGATAAACAGGGCGGTGGCTACACCTTC	CATSRDKQGGGYTF
TRBV18	TRBD1	TRBJ1-4	few	TGTGCCAGCTCACCACTCCACAGGGGGGATGAAAAACTGTTTTTT	CASSPLHRGDEKLFF
TRBV19	TRBD1	TRBJ1-5	NA	TGTGCCAGCACAGGGGGACAGCCATTTAGCAATCAGCCCCAGCATTTT	CASTGGQPFSNQPQHF
TRBV5-6	NA	TRBJ1-3	NA	TGTGCCAGCAGCTTGTACAGGGGAAACACCATATATTTT	CASSLYRGNTIYF
TRBV7-2	TRBD2	TRBJ2-4	NA	TGTGCCAGCAGCTCTAGCGGGGTCATAGCCAAAAACATTCAGTACTTC	CASSSSGVIAKNIQYF
TRBV5-5	NA	TRBJ1-4	NA	TGTGCCAGCAGCTCCAGAACAACTAATGAAAAACTGTTTTTT	CASSSRTTNEKLFF
TRBV27	NA	TRBJ1-2	few	TGTGCCAGCAGTACAGGGCAGAACTATGGCTACACCTTC	CASSTGQNYGYTF
TRBV7-9	NA	TRBJ1-2	NA	TGTGCCAGCAGCTTAGCATATCCAGGTGGCTATGGCTACACCTTC	CASSLAYPGGYGYTF
TRBV28	TRBD1	TRBJ1-1	NA	TGTGCCAGCAGACCAGGGGGCTCTGGTGAAGCTTTCTTT	CASRPGGSGEAFF